This T cell receptor (beta chain) is from a study of blood T cell repertoires in COVID-19. Repertoires were generated with immunoSEQ multiplex PCR, while TCRdb's copy carries only in-frame clones and drops some. The sample shows some 70,000 clones, 76% of them seen only once. Trimming removed 8 bases from V and 5 bases from J; junction bases left unmatched: 14. CDR1 is MNHEY and CDR2 is SMNVEV in the germline V gene (reference sequence). The CDR3 is made up of 16 amino acids. The receptor's source is a man aged 60 to 75 with COVID-19, enrolled during active disease. The V call is TRBV27, the J call TRBJ2-3; 9 bases fit TRBD1. The sample taken for sequencing was peripheral blood. As DNA, the CDR3 is TGTGCCAGCGGACCGATCGGGACAGGGTTAGTAGATACGCAGTATTTT. Protein sequence: CASGPIGTGLVDTQYF.